Following are 15 T cell receptor beta chains from one sample sequenced in a study of blood T cell repertoires in COVID-19. Clones were sequenced by immunoSEQ multiplex PCR, and TCRdb holds only the in-frame ones, with some missing. The data contain approximately 250,000 clones, more than 75% of them singletons. The specimen sequenced was PBMCs or T cells enriched from blood (not recorded which). These receptor sequences come from a woman in her fifties or sixties in a cohort exposed to, infected with or recovered from COVID-19 (not recorded which).

The chain recombines TRBV5-1 with TRBJ2-7; 9 positions agree with TRBD1. V was pared by 4 bases and J by 6 bases, with 11 bases of the junction left unmatched. CDR1 SGHRS and CDR2 YFSETQ come from the germline V gene. CDR3 length: 15 amino acids. The CDR3 protein is CASSLGPGQGFEQYF. DNA for the CDR3: TGCGCCAGCAGCCTGGGACCGGGACAGGGCTTCGAGCAGTACTTC.

The rearrangement links TRBV5-8 to TRBJ1-5; D call uncertain. The germline gives CDR1 SGHTS, CDR2 YDEGEE. V dropped 0 bases and J dropped 0 bases, with 10 bases sitting between them. The CDR3 length is 16 residues. DNA of the CDR3: TGTGCCAGCAGCTTGGGTTTCGGTTATAGCAATCAGCCCCAGCATTTT. This encodes CASSLGFGYSNQPQHF. The entire variable domain, with the rest obtained from reference TRBV5-8 and TRBJ1-5, is as follows: EAGVTQSPTHLIKTRGQQATLRCSPISGHTSVYWYQQALGLGLQFLLWYDEGEERNRGNFPPRFSGRQFPNYSSELNVNALELEDSALYLCASSLGFGYSNQPQHFGDGTRLSIL.

J is TRBJ1-4 and V is TRBV7-9, with D possibly TRBD1 on 5 matching bases. The germline gives CDR1 SEHNR, CDR2 FQNEAQ (reference sequence). The CDR3 is made up of 14 amino acids. Trimming removed 1 base from V and 10 bases from J, with 13 bases in between. The CDR3 protein is CASSLDGEGVKLFF. The CDR3 DNA is TGTGCCAGCAGCTTAGACGGAGAAGGGGTAAAACTGTTTTTT. Full variable domain (outside the CDR3, taken from reference TRBV7-9 and TRBJ1-4): DTGVSQNPRHKITKRGQNVTFRCDPISEHNRLYWYRQTLGQGPEFLTYFQNEAQLEKSRLLSDRFSAERPKGSFSTLEIQRTEQGDSAMYLCASSLDGEGVKLFFGSGTQLSVL.

The CDR3 DNA reads as TGTGCCACCAGCCCAAACCCGGGGGCCAAAAACATTCAGTACTTC. Residues: CATSPNPGAKNIQYF. The chain employs TRBV15 and TRBJ2-4; D is perhaps TRBD2 (5 bases). V lost 5 bases, J lost 1 base, and 12 bases lay in between. The CDR3 covers 15 residues. Per the germline V gene, CDR1 is LNHNV and CDR2 is YYDKDF (reference sequence).

The chain couples TRBV27 to TRBJ2-7; no firm D call. Trimming cost V 2 bases and J 1 base, with 9 bases left between them. The germline CDR1 and CDR2 sequences are MNHEY and SMNVEV (reference sequence). The CDR3 runs 14 residues. The CDR3 protein is CASSLTVYSYEQYF. The CDR3 coding sequence is TGTGCCAGCAGTTTAACAGTTTATTCCTACGAGCAGTACTTC.

J is TRBJ2-2 and V is TRBV27; TRBD1 aligns across 10 bases. The germline V gene encodes CDR1 MNHEY and CDR2 SMNVEV (reference sequence). The CDR3 totals 15 residues. The V segment lost 6 bases and the J segment 5 bases; nucleotides outside the gene matches: 6. The CDR3 region has the DNA TGTGCCAGCAGGGATGACAGGGGGCAGACCGGGGAGCTGTTTTTT. The encoded protein is CASRDDRGQTGELFF.

Only a few counts were recorded for this clone. The sample contains more than one DNA sequence encoding this CDR3. The CDR3 reads CASSVEGGSYNEQFF. DNA of the CDR3: TGTGCCAGCAGCGTAGAAGGGGGCTCGTACAATGAGCAGTTCTTC. The chain links TRBV9 to TRBJ2-1; 7 bases are a match to TRBD1. V lost 0 bases to trimming and J lost 4 bases; unmatched junction nucleotides: 4. Germline V gene sequence: CDR1 SGDLS, CDR2 YYNGEE. The CDR3 totals 15 residues.

This clone was picked up a small number of times. V usage is TRBV5-1 and J usage is TRBJ2-1, with 8 bases lining up with TRBD2. This CDR3 comprises 13 residues. Germline CDR1 reads SGHRS; CDR2 reads YFSETQ. Trimming removed 1 base from V and 12 bases from J; junction bases left unmatched: 6. The CDR3 region is CASSLTSGSPQFF. The CDR3 DNA sequence: TGCGCCAGCAGCTTGACTAGCGGAAGTCCGCAGTTCTTC.

The chain links TRBV18 to TRBJ2-1, with 12 bases fitting TRBD2. CDR3 length equals 18 residues. The ends lost 4 bases at V and 4 bases at J; junction bases unmatched: 11. Germline V gene data show CDR1 as KGHSH and CDR2 as LQKENI. The CDR3 nucleotides read TGTGCCAGCTCACTTCCTAGCGGGAGGGGAAAAAAATACAATGAGCAGTTCTTC. It codes for CASSLPSGRGKKYNEQFF. The variable domain in full, completed from reference TRBV18 and TRBJ2-1, reads NAGVMQNPRHLVRRRGQEARLRCSPMKGHSHVYWYRQLPEEGLKFMVYLQKENIIDESGMPKERFSAEFPKEGPSILRIQQVVRGDSAAYFCASSLPSGRGKKYNEQFFGPGTRLTVL.

In DNA, the CDR3 is TGTGCCAGCAGTAGGCAGGGAGGTTGGAGTCCAGATACGCAGTATTTT. It yields the protein CASSRQGGWSPDTQYF. This chain uses TRBV25-1 with TRBJ2-3, with D perhaps TRBD2 (6 bases). The CDR3 sequence is 16 residues long. The V end lost 5 bases, the J end lost 4 bases, and 19 bases lay between the germline ends. Germline lookup yields CDR1 MGHDK and CDR2 SYGVNS. Based on the CDR3 plus reference TRBV25-1 and TRBJ2-3, the full variable domain is EADIYQTPRYLVIGTGKKITLECSQTMGHDKMYWYQQDPGMELHLIHYSYGVNSTEKGDLSSESTVSRIRTEHFPLTLESARPSHTSQYLCASSRQGGWSPDTQYFGPGTRLTVL.

The V and J genes are TRBV6-2 or TRBV6-3 and TRBJ2-3; 12 nucleotides align to TRBD2. This CDR3 is built from 18 residues. The V gene end was trimmed by 4 bases and the J gene end by 4 bases; junction bases not matched to a gene: 12. Germline CDR1 is MNHEY and CDR2 is SVGEGT. This CDR3 is CASSWLAGGPVIADTQYF. CDR3 nucleotides: TGTGCCAGCAGTTGGCTAGCGGGAGGGCCTGTAATTGCAGATACGCAGTATTTT.

Many counts were recorded for this clone. The V call is TRBV25-1, the J call TRBJ2-7; 11 positions match TRBD1. The CDR3 contains 15 residues. Unmatched junction bases numbered 6, after V lost 3 bases and J lost 5 bases. The germline V gene has CDR1 MGHDK and CDR2 SYGVNS. The CDR3 DNA reads TGTGCCAGCAGTGATTCGGGACAGGGGGACCACGAGCAGTACTTC. This translates into CASSDSGQGDHEQYF.

This chain's CDR3 is CASSCDEQFF. The CDR3 DNA is TGTGCCAGCAGTTGCGATGAGCAGTTCTTC. V and J are TRBV27 and TRBJ2-1; D remains ambiguous. The ends were cut back, 4 bases at V and 8 bases at J, with 3 bases in the middle. Per the germline V gene, CDR1 is MNHEY and CDR2 is SMNVEV (reference sequence). This CDR3 is 10 amino acids long.

This chain joins TRBV15 and TRBJ2-3, with TRBD2 as a possible D gene (6 bases). V was shortened by 0 bases and J by 0 bases, with 7 bases between the two germline ends. Per germline, CDR1 LNHNV and CDR2 YYDKDF (reference sequence). CDR3 length: 15 amino acids. CDR3 nucleotide sequence: TGTGCCACCAGCAGAGATAGCGGTAGCACAGATACGCAGTATTTT. This gives the protein CATSRDSGSTDTQYF.

The V and J genes are TRBV11-2 and TRBJ2-1, with 7 bases fitting TRBD2. V trimming: 6 bases; J trimming: 4 bases; junction bases outside the gene matches: 9. There are 15 residues in the CDR3. Germline V lookup: CDR1 SGHAT, CDR2 FQNNGV. The CDR3 sequence: CASSRRDYPYNEQFF. In nucleotides, the CDR3 is TGTGCCAGCAGTCGCAGGGACTACCCATACAATGAGCAGTTCTTC.